What follows are 30 T cell receptor beta chains derived from one specimen sequenced in a study of identical twins. TCRdb re-derived calls from the 5' RACE reads in MiXCR, one entry per CDR3 protein. The sample carries about 690,000 distinct CDR3 sequences, approximately 6% recorded once. Sequenced: naive T cells sorted from blood. These receptors came from a young man in good health.

This clonotype came up a few times. The chain couples TRBV5-6 to TRBJ2-7, with 14 bases lining up with TRBD2. The CDR3 is made up of 17 amino acids. V gave up 4 bases and J gave up 6 bases; unmatched junction bases: 12. In germline, CDR1 is SGHDT, CDR2 YYEEEE. The CDR3 DNA is TGTGCCAGCAGCCCGGGGACTAGCGGGAGAACCCGTCGCGAGCAGTACGTC. It specifies CASSPGTSGRTRREQYV.

Many counts were recorded for this clonotype. The V call is TRBV12-3 or TRBV12-4, the J call TRBJ1-2; D might be TRBD1 (5 bases). With 7 bases removed from V and 4 bases from J, the gap between germline ends came to 19 bases. The CDR3 extends over 15 amino acids. For the CDR3, the DNA is TGTGCCAGCACCCCACGGGGCGGGTGGATCTATGGCTACACCTTC. Translated: CASTPRGGWIYGYTF.

Ten or more counts support this clonotype. The chain employs TRBV9 and TRBJ1-2; 10 nucleotides line up with TRBD1. Germline V gene data show CDR1 as SGDLS and CDR2 as YYNGEE. The CDR3 has 14 amino acids. Trimming cost V 3 bases and J 3 bases; bases outside gene matches: 2. Written as DNA, the CDR3 is TGTGCCAGCAGCGCAGGGACAGGGGACTATGGCTACACCTTC. Encoded protein: CASSAGTGDYGYTF.

Details on this clonotype: Because the CDR3 is missing its conserved closing phenylalanine or tryptophan, this is likely a read error. The V gene is TRBV4-2, the J gene TRBJ1-1, with D hard to call. V was cut by 4 bases and J by 1 base, with 16 bases left in between. CDR1 is LGHNA, CDR2 YNFKEQ, per germline. The CDR3 has 16 residues. This CDR3 reads CASSLHSSVGNTEAFC. CDR3 nucleotide sequence: TGTGCCAGCAGCCTTCATTCCAGTGTAGGGAACACTGAAGCTTTCTGT.

There are a few counts of this clonotype. The chain links TRBV10-3 to TRBJ1-1, with D unresolved. CDR3 size: 14 residues. The germline CDR1 and CDR2 sequences are ENHRY and SYGVKD. The germline V and J ends were trimmed by 2 bases and 2 bases, with 9 bases remaining between them. CDR3 nucleotide sequence: TGTGCCATCAGTGAGACTTCAGGCAACACTGAAGCTTTCTTT. This translates into CAISETSGNTEAFF.

This clonotype has just a few counts. This chain connects TRBV5-1 to TRBJ1-1; 8 positions agree with TRBD1. Germline V gene data show CDR1 as SGHRS and CDR2 as YFSETQ. Unmatched junction bases numbered 6, after V lost 4 bases and J lost 4 bases. The CDR3 extends over 14 amino acids. The DNA for the CDR3 is TGCGCCAGCAGCGCGACAGGGGTCGGCACTGAAGCTTTCTTT. Its translation: CASSATGVGTEAFF.

This clonotype has more than one count but fewer than ten. One junction end disagrees with the germline gene, perhaps due to a read error. The chain combines TRBV5-1 with TRBJ2-1, with D unclear. The CDR3 extends over 16 amino acids. Per germline, CDR1 SGHRS and CDR2 YFSETQ. Here the CDR3 reads CASSLMAANSYSEQFF. The DNA of the CDR3 is TGCGCCAGCAGCTTGATGGCGGCAAATAGTTACAGTGAGCAGTTCTTC.

A few counts support this clonotype. CDR3 nucleotide sequence: TGTGCCAGCAGACCCAGGGAAGCCGGGGCCAACGTCCTGACTTTC. It codes for CASRPREAGANVLTF. V gene TRBV28 combines with J gene TRBJ2-6; possibly TRBD1 for D (5 bases). The CDR3 is made up of 15 amino acids. The germline gives CDR1 MDHEN, CDR2 SYDVKM. The V gene lost 6 bases and the J gene lost 4 bases, with 13 bases spanning the gap.

This clonotype came up many times. The rearrangement uses TRBV6-5 and TRBJ2-5; possible D gene TRBD2, 7 bases. The length of the CDR3 is 15 residues. The V end was cut by 0 bases, the J end by 5 bases, with 13 bases between. Germline V CDR1 and CDR2: MNHEY, SVGAGI. The CDR3 region has the DNA TGTGCCAGCAGTTACTCTACGGGGGGCGGGGAGACCCAGTACTTC. This codes for CASSYSTGGGETQYF.

The sample holds a few counts of this clonotype. The chain employs TRBV4-1 and TRBJ2-3; TRBD2 might be the D (5 bases). The CDR3 totals 15 residues. The V end was cut by 2 bases, the J end by 7 bases, with 16 bases between. The germline V gene has CDR1 MGHRA and CDR2 YSYEKL. The CDR3 reads CASSQPGKDLHTQYF. The CDR3, as DNA: TGCGCCAGCAGCCAACCCGGGAAGGACCTTCATACGCAGTATTTT.

Ten or more counts support this clonotype. The chain combines TRBV10-3 with TRBJ2-5; D assignment may be TRBD1 or TRBD2 (5 bases each). V was shortened by 3 bases and J by 4 bases, with 15 bases between the two germline ends. The germline CDR1 and CDR2 sequences are ENHRY and SYGVKD. The CDR3 is 15 residues long. Here the CDR3 DNA reads TGTGCCATCAGTGACTCCGGGACCTCCGGAGAGACCCAGTACTTC. It is translated as CAISDSGTSGETQYF.

This clonotype was recorded at least ten times. This chain links TRBV6-1 with TRBJ2-7; D is uncertain. The CDR3 runs 14 residues. Deletions cut 6 bases from V and 1 base from J, with 13 bases between. Germline-derived CDR1 and CDR2 are MNHNS and SASEGT. The CDR3 sequence is CASSRGPSSYEQYF. CDR3 nucleotide sequence: TGTGCCAGCAGCCGCGGACCGAGTTCCTACGAGCAGTACTTC.

This clonotype was detected ten times or more. The chain couples TRBV10-3 to TRBJ2-3; D may be TRBD2 (6 bases). This CDR3 is built from 14 residues. Trimming left V 4 bases short and J 0 bases short, with 8 bases between. Germline V gene lookup returns CDR1 ENHRY and CDR2 SYGVKD. CDR3 residues: CAISGGTSTDTQYF. The CDR3 DNA is TGTGCCATCAGTGGCGGGACTAGCACAGATACGCAGTATTTT.

This clonotype was counted between two and nine times. The chain has TRBV12-3 or TRBV12-4 and TRBJ2-1; D could derive from TRBD1 or TRBD2 (5 bases each). This CDR3 contains 15 residues. Trimming left V 6 bases short and J 5 bases short, with 17 bases between. CDR3 sequence: CASRGWGSVDNEQFF. CDR3 bases: TGTGCCAGCAGGGGGTGGGGGTCCGTCGACAATGAGCAGTTCTTC.

The chain combines TRBV7-3 with TRBJ2-3; D may be TRBD1 (5 bases). CDR1 and CDR2 from the germline V gene are SGHTA and FQGTGA. CDR3 length: 13 amino acids. The V gene lost 5 bases and the J gene lost 5 bases, with 11 bases spanning the gap. CDR3 bases: TGTGCCAGCAGCGCAGGGATTCGAGATACGCAGTATTTT. Amino acid sequence: CASSAGIRDTQYF.

This clonotype occurred a few times. The chain carries TRBV29-1 and TRBJ2-1; 8 bases fit TRBD2. V trimming: 1 base; J trimming: 2 bases; junction bases outside the gene matches: 7. The germline CDR1 and CDR2 sequences are SQVTM and ANQGSEA. The CDR3 totals 16 residues. CDR3: CSVEAELAVPYNEQFF. In nucleotides, the CDR3 is TGCAGCGTTGAAGCGGAACTAGCGGTTCCCTACAATGAGCAGTTCTTC.

This clonotype was seen a handful of times. The genes are TRBV6-5 and TRBJ1-6; weak D call: TRBD1 (5 bases). CDR1 is MNHEY and CDR2 is SVGAGI in the germline V gene. The V and J ends lost 6 bases and 8 bases respectively, with 14 bases between them. This CDR3 region has 14 residues. The CDR3, as DNA: TGTGCCAGCAGCTACGGGGGAGTTGATTCACCCCTCCACTTT. Its translation is CASSYGGVDSPLHF.

This clonotype was recorded many times. The chain is built from TRBV20-1 and TRBJ2-2; 8 nucleotides agree with TRBD1. CDR3 length: 14 amino acids. Germline lookup yields CDR1 DFQATT and CDR2 SNEGSKA (reference sequence). The V and J ends lost 6 bases and 0 bases, in that order; junction bases with no gene match: 3. The CDR3 DNA is TGCAGTGCACTGGGACAGGCGAACACCGGGGAGCTGTTTTTT. This codes for CSALGQANTGELFF.

This clonotype has at least ten counts. J is TRBJ2-2 and V is TRBV19, with 9 bases lining up with TRBD2. The V gene end was trimmed by 9 bases and the J gene end by 1 base; junction bases not matched to a gene: 3. CDR1 and CDR2 from the germline V gene are LNHDA and SQIVND (reference sequence). This CDR3 contains 14 residues. The CDR3 sequence is CASLAGRNTGELFF. CDR3 nucleotides: TGTGCCAGCCTAGCGGGAAGGAACACCGGGGAGCTGTTTTTT.

The sample holds a few counts of this clonotype. This rearrangement joins TRBV29-1 to TRBJ2-1; tentative D call: TRBD2 (5 bases). V was clipped by 3 bases and J by 0 bases, with 18 bases between them. CDR3 length: 17 residues. Germline V gene lookup returns CDR1 SQVTM and CDR2 ANQGSEA. CDR3 sequence reads: CSVEGSASLSSYNEQFF. The CDR3 DNA reads TGCAGCGTTGAGGGGTCAGCTAGCCTGAGCTCCTACAATGAGCAGTTCTTC.

Points on this clonotype: No conserved phenylalanine or tryptophan is present at the end of the CDR3, so a read error is the likely explanation. The DNA is left out, because the CDR3 cannot be placed on it with certainty; the CDR3 is given as TCRdb lists it. The rearrangement links TRBV5-1 to TRBJ2-3; the DNA was not used to check the table's D call, TRBD1. CDR1 and CDR2 (germline): SGHRS, YFSETQ. 13 amino acids form the CDR3, both terminal residues included. Here the CDR3 reads CASSLQGADTQYN.

There are many counts of this clonotype. The rearrangement links TRBV5-1 to TRBJ2-7; perhaps TRBD2 as D (6 bases). The germline V and J ends were trimmed by 2 bases and 0 bases, with 12 bases remaining between them. The CDR3 covers 15 residues. Germline CDR1 and CDR2: SGHRS and YFSETQ. CDR3 residues: CASSLGTGTSYEQYF. DNA for the CDR3: TGCGCCAGCAGCTTAGGGACTGGCACCTCCTACGAGCAGTACTTC.

The V call is TRBV11-2, the J call TRBJ2-3; TRBD2 matches at 8 bases. Unmatched junction bases numbered 7, after V lost 10 bases and J lost 1 base. The CDR3 spans 14 residues. In germline, CDR1 is SGHAT, CDR2 FQNNGV. The CDR3 sequence: CATRPGLGTDTQYF. CDR3 nucleotide sequence: TGTGCCACCCGACCGGGACTAGGCACAGATACGCAGTATTTT.

This clonotype has only a few counts. The chain employs TRBV5-6 and TRBJ2-1, with D perhaps TRBD2 (6 bases). V was trimmed by 3 bases and J by 9 bases, leaving 19 bases between them. The germline V gene encodes CDR1 SGHDT and CDR2 YYEEEE. This CDR3 has 15 residues. The CDR3 region has the DNA TGTGCCAGCAGCTCCCGACTAGTTCCCGGAGGTGAGCAGTTCTTC. Translation: CASSSRLVPGGEQFF.

This chain links TRBV6-2 or TRBV6-3 with TRBJ2-1; 8 positions match TRBD2. CDR3 length equals 14 residues. V lost 7 bases, J lost 14 bases, and 16 bases stayed unmatched. Per the germline V gene, CDR1 is MNHEY and CDR2 is SVGEGT. The CDR3, as DNA: TGTGCCAGCACTCTCCCCTCCATCGGGGGGGCAAAGTTCTTC. As protein: CASTLPSIGGAKFF.

This clonotype was seen at least ten times. The J gene is TRBJ2-3, the V gene TRBV7-2; D not resolved. V lost 1 base, J lost 6 bases, and 11 bases lay in between. Germline V gives CDR1 SGHTA, CDR2 FQGNSA. The CDR3 consists of 14 residues. The CDR3 here is CASSLEVLLDTQYF. CDR3 DNA: TGTGCCAGCAGCTTAGAGGTCTTACTGGATACGCAGTATTTT.

The chain has TRBV7-2 and TRBJ2-7; 7 nucleotides agree with TRBD2. V shed 5 bases and J 6 bases; nucleotides not matched to a gene: 7. CDR3 length: 13 amino acids. From germline, CDR1 is SGHTA and CDR2 FQGNSA. Here the CDR3 DNA reads TGTGCCAGCAGCCTGCTAGCGGTACGCGAGCAGTACTTC. Encoded protein: CASSLLAVREQYF.

CDR3 loop: CASSEAGRAGDGEQFF. The CDR3 nucleotides read TGTGCCAGCAGTGAAGCGGGTCGAGCGGGAGATGGTGAGCAGTTCTTC. V usage is TRBV2 and J usage is TRBJ2-1; 8 bases are a match to TRBD2. With V trimmed by 0 bases and J by 9 bases, 10 bases remained unmatched. The CDR3 loop spans 16 amino acids. Per the germline V gene, CDR1 is SNHLY and CDR2 is FYNNEI.

The chain is built from TRBV20-1 and TRBJ2-1, with a possible D match to TRBD2 (6 bases). Trimming cost V 0 bases and J 7 bases, with 16 bases left between them. This CDR3 has 15 residues. CDR1 DFQATT and CDR2 SNEGSKA come from the germline V gene (reference sequence). CDR3 nucleotides: TGCAGTGCTAGAGACTTCAGGCTAGCGAGGAATGAGCAGTTCTTC. Translated, it gives CSARDFRLARNEQFF.

Ten or more counts support this clonotype. The V gene is TRBV28, the J gene TRBJ2-1, with 14 bases aligning to TRBD2. The V gene end was trimmed by 7 bases and the J gene end by 8 bases; junction bases not matched to a gene: 13. CDR3 length equals 17 residues. The germline CDR1 and CDR2 sequences are MDHEN and SYDVKM. CDR3 sequence reads: CASTQTSGRALVDEQFF. In nucleotides, the CDR3 is TGTGCCAGCACCCAGACTAGCGGGAGGGCCCTCGTGGATGAGCAGTTCTTC.